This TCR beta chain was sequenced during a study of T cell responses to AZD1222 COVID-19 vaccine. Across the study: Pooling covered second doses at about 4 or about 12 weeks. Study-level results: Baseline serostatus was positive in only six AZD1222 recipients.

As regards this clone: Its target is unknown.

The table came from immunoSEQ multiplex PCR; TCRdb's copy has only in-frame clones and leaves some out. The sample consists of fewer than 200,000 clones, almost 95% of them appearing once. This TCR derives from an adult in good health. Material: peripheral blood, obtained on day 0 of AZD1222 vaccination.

CDR3 in amino acids: CASSTREKGTEAFF. In DNA, the CDR3 is TGTGCCAGCAGCACAAGGGAGAAGGGCACTGAAGCTTTCTTT. The gene calls are TRBV7-9 and TRBJ1-1; unclear D gene. The CDR3 runs to 14 residues. Germline assignment: CDR1 SEHNR and CDR2 FQNEAQ (reference sequence). V was trimmed by 5 bases and J by 4 bases, leaving 14 bases between them.